The T cell receptor beta chain under discussion was sequenced for a study of cytomegalovirus exposure and HLA in healthy donors. Germline CDR1 SGHNT, CDR2 YYREEE (reference sequence). The length of the CDR3 is 13 residues. V dropped 3 bases and J dropped 7; count of bases not matched to a gene: 4. The study's findings and limits: Analysis performed later found 16,000 or so TCR beta sequences associated with HLA alleles at 0.05 false discovery rate.

Worth noting for this clone: Its antigen remains unidentified.

The PCR was carried out with 60 Vbeta primers and 13 Jbeta primers. Using immunoSEQ multiplex PCR, the repertoire was profiled, and TCRdb retains in-frame clones only, with some absent. The table includes 90,000 to 120,000 clones, 70% to 80% detected once. Sequenced material: PBMCs. This TCR came from a female donor in good health and CMV-seropositive. The chain combines TRBV5-4 with TRBJ1-2, with 9 bases aligning to TRBD1. CDR3 residues: CASSSPGQGGYTF. CDR3 sequence (DNA): TGTGCCAGCAGCTCTCCGGGACAGGGTGGCTACACCTTC.